These T cell receptor beta chains were read from a single sample in a study of T cell responses to AZD1222 COVID-19 vaccine. Data came from immunoSEQ multiplex PCR; TCRdb stores just in-frame clones and leaves some out. This sample has over 150,000 clones, with about nine tenths found just once. Sample: peripheral blood, taken on day 0 of AZD1222 vaccination. The receptors originated from an adult in good health. The CDR3 runs from the conserved cysteine through the conserved F or W. The D gene is left open where the match is weak.

TRBJ1-1	NA	TRBV10-3	CAISSEGTEAFF	TGTGCCATCAGTTCCGAGGGCACTGAAGCTTTCTTT
TRBJ1-2	TRBD1	TRBV19	CASSIDRDSRYTF	TGTGCCAGTAGTATAGATAGGGACAGTCGCTACACCTTC
TRBJ1-2	NA	TRBV5-4	CASSLAGARGYTF	TGTGCCAGCAGCTTGGCAGGGGCTCGTGGCTACACCTTC
TRBJ2-2	NA	TRBV10-2	CATSFPGELFF	TGCGCCACAAGTTTCCCCGGGGAGCTGTTTTTT
TRBJ2-1	TRBD2	TRBV7-2	CASSRGLAPYNEQFF	TGTGCCAGCAGCAGGGGACTAGCGCCTTACAATGAGCAGTTCTTC
TRBJ2-5	NA	TRBV28	CASSWGVTQYF	TGTGCCAGCAGTTGGGGGGTGACCCAGTACTTC
TRBJ1-2	TRBD1	TRBV6-2/TRBV6-3	CASSTGGYGYTF	TGTGCCAGCAGTACAGGGGGCTATGGCTACACCTTC
TRBJ2-7	TRBD1	TRBV5-1	CASSLVSGGAYQQYF	TGCGCCAGCAGCTTGGTATCAGGGGGCGCTTACCAGCAGTACTTC
TRBJ1-2	TRBD1	TRBV7-2	CASSSGQGYGYTF	TGTGCCAGCAGCTCCGGACAGGGCTATGGCTACACCTTC
TRBJ1-2	TRBD1	TRBV28	CASVGTGYGYTF	TGTGCCAGCGTCGGGACAGGGTATGGCTACACCTTC
TRBJ2-5	NA	TRBV27	CASSLIGGRTETQYF	TGTGCCAGCAGTCTAATCGGGGGGCGGACGGAGACCCAGTACTTC
TRBJ1-2	NA	TRBV13	CASSFRGEASVGYTF	TGTGCCAGCAGTTTCCGGGGGGAGGCGTCCGTGGGCTACACCTTC
TRBJ2-3	TRBD2	TRBV7-2	CASSLAATSGGQAGDTQYF	TGTGCCAGCAGCTTAGCGGCGACTAGCGGGGGCCAGGCGGGAGATACGCAGTATTTT